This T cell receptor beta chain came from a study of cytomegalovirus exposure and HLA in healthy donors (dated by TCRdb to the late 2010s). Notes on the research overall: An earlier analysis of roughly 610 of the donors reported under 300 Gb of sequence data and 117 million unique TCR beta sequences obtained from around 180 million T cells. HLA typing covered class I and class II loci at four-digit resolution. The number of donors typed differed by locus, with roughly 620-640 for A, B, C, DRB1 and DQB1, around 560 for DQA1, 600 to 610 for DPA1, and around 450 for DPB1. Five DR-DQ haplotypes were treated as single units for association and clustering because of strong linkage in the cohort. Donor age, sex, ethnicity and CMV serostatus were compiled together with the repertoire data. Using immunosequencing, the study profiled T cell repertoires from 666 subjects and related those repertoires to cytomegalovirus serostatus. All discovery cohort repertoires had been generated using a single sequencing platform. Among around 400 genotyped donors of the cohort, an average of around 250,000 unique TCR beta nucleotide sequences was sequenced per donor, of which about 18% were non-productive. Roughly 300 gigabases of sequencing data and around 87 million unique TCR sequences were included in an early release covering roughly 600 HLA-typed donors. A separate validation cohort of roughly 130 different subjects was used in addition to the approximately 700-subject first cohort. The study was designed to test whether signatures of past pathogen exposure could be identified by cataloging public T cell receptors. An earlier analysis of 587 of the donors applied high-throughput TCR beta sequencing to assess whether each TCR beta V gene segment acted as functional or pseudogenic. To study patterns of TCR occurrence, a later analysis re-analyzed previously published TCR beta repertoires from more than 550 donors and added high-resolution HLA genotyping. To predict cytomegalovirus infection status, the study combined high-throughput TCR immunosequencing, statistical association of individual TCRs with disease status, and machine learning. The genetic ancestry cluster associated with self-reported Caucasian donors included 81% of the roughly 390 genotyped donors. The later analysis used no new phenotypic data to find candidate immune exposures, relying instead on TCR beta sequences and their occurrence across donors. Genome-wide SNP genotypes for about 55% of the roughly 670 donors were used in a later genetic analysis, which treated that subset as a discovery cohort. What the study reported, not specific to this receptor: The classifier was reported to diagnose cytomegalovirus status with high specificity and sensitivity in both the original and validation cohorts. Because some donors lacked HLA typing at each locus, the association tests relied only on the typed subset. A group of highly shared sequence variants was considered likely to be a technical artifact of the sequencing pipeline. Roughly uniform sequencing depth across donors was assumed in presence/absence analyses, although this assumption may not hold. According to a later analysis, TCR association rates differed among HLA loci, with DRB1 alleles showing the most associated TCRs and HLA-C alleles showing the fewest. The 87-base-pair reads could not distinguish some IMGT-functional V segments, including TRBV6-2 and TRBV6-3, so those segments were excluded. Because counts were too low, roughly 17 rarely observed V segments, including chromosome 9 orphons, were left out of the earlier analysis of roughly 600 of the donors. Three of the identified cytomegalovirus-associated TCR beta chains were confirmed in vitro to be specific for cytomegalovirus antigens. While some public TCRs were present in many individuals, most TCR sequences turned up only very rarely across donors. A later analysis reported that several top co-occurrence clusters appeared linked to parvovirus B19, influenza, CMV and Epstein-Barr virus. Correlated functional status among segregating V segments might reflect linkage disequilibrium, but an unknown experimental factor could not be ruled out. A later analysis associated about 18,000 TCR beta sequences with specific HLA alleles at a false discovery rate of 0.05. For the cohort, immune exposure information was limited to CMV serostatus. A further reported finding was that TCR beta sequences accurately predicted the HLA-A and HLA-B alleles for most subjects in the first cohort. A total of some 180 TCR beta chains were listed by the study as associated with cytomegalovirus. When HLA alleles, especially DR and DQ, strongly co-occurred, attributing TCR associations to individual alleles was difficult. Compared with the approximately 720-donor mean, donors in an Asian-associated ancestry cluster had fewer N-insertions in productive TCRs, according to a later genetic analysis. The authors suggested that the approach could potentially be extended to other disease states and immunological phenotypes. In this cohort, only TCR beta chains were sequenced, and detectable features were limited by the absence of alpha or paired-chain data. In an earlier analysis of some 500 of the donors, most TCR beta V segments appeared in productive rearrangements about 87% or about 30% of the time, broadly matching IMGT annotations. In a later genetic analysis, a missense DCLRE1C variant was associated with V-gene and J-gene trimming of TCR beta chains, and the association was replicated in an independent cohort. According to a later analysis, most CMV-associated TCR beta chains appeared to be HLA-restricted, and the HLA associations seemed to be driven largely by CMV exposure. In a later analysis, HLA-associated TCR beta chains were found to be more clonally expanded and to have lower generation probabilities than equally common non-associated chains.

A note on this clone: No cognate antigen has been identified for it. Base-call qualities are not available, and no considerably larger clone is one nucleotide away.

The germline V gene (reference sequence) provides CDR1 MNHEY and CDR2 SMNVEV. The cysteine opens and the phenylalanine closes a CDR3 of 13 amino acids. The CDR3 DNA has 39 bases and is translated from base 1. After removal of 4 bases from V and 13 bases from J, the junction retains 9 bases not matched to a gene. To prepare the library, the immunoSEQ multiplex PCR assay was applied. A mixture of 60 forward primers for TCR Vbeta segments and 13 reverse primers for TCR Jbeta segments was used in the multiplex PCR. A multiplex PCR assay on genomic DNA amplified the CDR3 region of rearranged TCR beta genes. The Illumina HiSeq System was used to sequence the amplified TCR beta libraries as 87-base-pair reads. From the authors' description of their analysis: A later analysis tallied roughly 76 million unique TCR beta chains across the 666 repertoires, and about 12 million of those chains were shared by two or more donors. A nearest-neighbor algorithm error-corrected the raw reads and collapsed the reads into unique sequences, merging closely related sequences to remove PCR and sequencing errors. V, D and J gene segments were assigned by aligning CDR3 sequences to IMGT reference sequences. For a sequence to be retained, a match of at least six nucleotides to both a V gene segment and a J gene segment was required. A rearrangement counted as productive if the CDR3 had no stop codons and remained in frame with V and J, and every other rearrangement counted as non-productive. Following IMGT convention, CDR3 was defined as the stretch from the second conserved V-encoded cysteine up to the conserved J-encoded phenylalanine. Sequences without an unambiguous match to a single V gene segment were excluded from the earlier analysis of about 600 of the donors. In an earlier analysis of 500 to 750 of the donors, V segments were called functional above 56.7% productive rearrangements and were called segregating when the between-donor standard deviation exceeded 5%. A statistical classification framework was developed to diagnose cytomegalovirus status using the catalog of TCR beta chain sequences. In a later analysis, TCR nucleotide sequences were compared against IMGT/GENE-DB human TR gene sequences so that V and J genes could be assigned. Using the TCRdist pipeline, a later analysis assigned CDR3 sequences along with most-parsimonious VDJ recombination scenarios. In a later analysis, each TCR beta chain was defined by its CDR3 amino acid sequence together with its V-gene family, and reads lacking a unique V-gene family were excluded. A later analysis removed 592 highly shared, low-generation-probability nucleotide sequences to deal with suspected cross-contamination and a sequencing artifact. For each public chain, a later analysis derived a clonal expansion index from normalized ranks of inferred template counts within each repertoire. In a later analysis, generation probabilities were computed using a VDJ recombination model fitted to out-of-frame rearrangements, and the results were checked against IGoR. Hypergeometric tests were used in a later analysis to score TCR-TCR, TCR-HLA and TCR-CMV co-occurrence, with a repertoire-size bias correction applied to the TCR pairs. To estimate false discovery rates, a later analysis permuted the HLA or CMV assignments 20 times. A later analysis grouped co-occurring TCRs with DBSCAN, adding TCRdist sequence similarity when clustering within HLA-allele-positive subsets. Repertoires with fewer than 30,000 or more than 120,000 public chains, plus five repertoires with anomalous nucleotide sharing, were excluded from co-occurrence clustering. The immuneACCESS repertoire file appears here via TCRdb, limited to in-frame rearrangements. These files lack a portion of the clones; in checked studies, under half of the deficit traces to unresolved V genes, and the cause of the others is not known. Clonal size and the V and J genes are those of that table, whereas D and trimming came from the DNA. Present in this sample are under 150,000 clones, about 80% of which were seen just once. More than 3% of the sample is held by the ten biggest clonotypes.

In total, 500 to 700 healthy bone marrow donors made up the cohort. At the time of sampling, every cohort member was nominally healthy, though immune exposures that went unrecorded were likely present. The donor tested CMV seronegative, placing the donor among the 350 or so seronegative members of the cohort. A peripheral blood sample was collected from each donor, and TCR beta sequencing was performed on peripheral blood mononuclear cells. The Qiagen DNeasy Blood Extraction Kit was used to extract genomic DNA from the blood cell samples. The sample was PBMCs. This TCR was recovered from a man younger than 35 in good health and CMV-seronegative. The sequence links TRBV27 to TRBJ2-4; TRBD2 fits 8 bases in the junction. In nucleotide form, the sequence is TGTGCCAGCAGTTCCCACCTCCCGGGGGGGCAGTACTTC. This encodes CASSSHLPGGQYF.